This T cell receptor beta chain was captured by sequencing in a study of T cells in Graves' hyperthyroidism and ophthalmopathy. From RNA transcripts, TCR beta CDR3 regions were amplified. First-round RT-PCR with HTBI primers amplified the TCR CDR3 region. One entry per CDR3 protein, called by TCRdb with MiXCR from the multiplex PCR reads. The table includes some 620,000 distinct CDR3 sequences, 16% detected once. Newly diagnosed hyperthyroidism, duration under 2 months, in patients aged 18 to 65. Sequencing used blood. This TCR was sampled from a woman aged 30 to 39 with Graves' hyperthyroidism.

Here the CDR3 reads CASSGDTGNGYTF. The CDR3 DNA follows: TGTGCCAGCAGTGGAGATACAGGGAACGGCTACACCTTC. The rearrangement joins TRBV25-1 to TRBJ1-2, with D possibly TRBD1 on 6 matching bases. Germline CDR1 and CDR2: MGHDK and SYGVNS. V was trimmed by 4 bases and J by 8 bases, leaving 14 bases between them. The CDR3 is 13 residues long.